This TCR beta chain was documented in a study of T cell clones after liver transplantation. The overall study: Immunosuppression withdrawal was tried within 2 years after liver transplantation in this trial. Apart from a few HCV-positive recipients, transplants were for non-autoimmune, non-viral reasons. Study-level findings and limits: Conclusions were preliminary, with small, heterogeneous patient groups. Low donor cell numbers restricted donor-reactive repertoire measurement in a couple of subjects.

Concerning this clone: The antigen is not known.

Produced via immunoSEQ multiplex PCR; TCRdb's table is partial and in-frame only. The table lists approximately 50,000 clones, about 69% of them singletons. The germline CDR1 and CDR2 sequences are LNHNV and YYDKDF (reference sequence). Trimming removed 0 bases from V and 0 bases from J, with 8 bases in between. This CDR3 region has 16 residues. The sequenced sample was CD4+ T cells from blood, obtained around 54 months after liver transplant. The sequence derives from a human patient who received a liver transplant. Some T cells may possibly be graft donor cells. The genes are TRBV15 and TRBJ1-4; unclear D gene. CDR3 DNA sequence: TGTGCCACCAGCAGAGATCCCCCTGCAACTAATGAAAAACTGTTTTTT. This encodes CATSRDPPATNEKLFF.